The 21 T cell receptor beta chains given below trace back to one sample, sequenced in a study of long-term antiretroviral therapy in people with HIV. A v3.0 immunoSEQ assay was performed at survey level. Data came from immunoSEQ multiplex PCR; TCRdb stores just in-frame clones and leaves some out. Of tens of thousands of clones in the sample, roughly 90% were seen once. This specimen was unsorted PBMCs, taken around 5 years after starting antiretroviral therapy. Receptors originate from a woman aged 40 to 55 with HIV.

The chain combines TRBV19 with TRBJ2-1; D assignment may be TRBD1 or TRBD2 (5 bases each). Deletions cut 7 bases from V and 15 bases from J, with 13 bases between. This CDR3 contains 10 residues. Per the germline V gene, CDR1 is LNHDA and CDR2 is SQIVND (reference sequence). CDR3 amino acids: CASMGDVVFF. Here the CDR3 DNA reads TGTGCCAGTATGGGGGACGTGGTGTTCTTC.

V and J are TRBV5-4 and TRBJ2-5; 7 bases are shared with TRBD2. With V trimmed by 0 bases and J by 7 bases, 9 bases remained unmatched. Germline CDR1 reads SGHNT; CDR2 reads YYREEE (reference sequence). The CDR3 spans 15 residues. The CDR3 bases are TGTGCCAGCAGCTTGGGTCCGACTAGCAGTGGGACCCAGTACTTC. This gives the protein CASSLGPTSSGTQYF. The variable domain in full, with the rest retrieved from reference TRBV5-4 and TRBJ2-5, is ETGVTQSPTHLIKTRGQQVTLRCSSQSGHNTVSWYQQALGQGPQFIFQYYREEENGRGNFPPRFSGLQFPNYSSELNVNALELDDSALYLCASSLGPTSSGTQYFGPGTRLLVL.

CDR3 sequence: CASRTSGAKNIQYF. The DNA for the CDR3 is TGTGCCAGCAGGACTAGCGGAGCCAAAAACATTCAGTACTTC. The chain combines TRBV6-1 with TRBJ2-4; 9 nucleotides line up with TRBD2. V dropped 6 bases and J dropped 0; count of bases not matched to a gene: 0. CDR1 MNHNS and CDR2 SASEGT come from the germline V gene. This CDR3 region has 14 residues.

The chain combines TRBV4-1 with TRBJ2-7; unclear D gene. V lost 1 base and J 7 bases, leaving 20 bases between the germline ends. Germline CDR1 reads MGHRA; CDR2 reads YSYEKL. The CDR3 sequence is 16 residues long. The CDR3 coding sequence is TGCGCCAGCAGCCAAGGGTTCGAACAGCCAATGGGGGAGCAGTACTTC. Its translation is CASSQGFEQPMGEQYF.

The CDR3 nucleotides are TGTGCCAGCAGTATCCAACCCACGGTGAACACTGAAGCTTTCTTT. Amino acids: CASSIQPTVNTEAFF. The rearrangement uses TRBV2 and TRBJ1-1; D gene unclear. CDR3 size: 15 residues. V lost 5 bases to trimming and J lost 0 bases, with 13 bases between them. The germline CDR1 and CDR2 sequences are SNHLY and FYNNEI.

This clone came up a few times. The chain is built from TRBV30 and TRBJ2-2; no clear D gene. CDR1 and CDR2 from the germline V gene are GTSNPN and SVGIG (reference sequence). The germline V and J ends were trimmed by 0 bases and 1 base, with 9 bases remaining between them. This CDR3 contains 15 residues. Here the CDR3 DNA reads TGTGCCTGGAGTGTCGCTCAAATGAACACCGGGGAGCTGTTTTTT. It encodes CAWSVAQMNTGELFF.

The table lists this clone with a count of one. In DNA form, the CDR3 reads TGCGCCAGCAGACCCGGACAGGGAGGGTACGAGCAGTACTTC. Amino acids: CASRPGQGGYEQYF. This sequence joins TRBV10-1 and TRBJ2-7, with D perhaps matching TRBD1 (8 bases). In germline, CDR1 is WNHNN, CDR2 SYGVQD (reference sequence). Between the trimmed V and J ends, which lost 6 bases and 4 bases, there was a span of 16 bases. This CDR3 has 14 amino acids.

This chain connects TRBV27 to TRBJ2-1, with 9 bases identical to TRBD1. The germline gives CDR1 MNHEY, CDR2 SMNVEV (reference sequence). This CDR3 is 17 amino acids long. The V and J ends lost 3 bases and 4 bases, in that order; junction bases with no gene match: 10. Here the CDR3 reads CASSLPRGQGIYNEQFF. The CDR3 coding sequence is TGTGCCAGCAGTTTGCCTCGTGGACAGGGGATTTACAATGAGCAGTTCTTC.

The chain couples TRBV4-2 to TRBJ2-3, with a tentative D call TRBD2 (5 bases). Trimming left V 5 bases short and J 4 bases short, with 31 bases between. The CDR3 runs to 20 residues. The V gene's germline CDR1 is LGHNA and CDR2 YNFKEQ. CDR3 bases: TGTGCCAGCAGCTATTTTCCGGCGCAGGTGGAGGTTAGCTTCGCAGATACGCAGTATTTT. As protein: CASSYFPAQVEVSFADTQYF.

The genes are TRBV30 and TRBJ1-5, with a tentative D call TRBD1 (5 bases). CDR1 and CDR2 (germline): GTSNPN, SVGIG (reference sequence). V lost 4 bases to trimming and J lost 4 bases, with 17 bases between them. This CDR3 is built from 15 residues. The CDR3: CAWTPARAGNQPQHF. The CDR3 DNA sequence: TGTGCCTGGACCCCCGCTAGAGCAGGGAATCAGCCCCAGCATTTT.

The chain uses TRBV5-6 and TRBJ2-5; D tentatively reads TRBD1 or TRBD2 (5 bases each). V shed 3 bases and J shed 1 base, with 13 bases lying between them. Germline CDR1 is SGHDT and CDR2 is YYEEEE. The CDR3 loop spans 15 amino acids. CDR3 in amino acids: CASSSGTGAQETQYF. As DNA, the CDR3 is TGTGCCAGCAGCTCCGGGACCGGCGCCCAAGAGACCCAGTACTTC.

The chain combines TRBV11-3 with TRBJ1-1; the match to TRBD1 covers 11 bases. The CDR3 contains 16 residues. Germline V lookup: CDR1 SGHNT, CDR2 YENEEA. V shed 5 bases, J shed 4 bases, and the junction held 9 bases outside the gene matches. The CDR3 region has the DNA TGTGCCAGCAGCGAAGGACAGGGGGCGACCAGCACTGAAGCTTTCTTT. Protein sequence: CASSEGQGATSTEAFF.

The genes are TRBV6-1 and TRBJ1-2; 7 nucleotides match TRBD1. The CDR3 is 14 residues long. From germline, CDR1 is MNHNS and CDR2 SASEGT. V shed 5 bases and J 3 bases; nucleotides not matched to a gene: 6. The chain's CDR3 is CASSQTDRDYGYTF. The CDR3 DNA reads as TGTGCCAGCAGTCAAACCGACAGGGACTATGGCTACACCTTC.

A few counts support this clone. The CDR3 DNA reads TGTGCCAGCAGCCCTTGGGTCCCGAACACCGGGGAGCTGTTTTTT. Translation gives CASSPWVPNTGELFF. The chain joins TRBV7-2 to TRBJ2-2, with D uncertain. The ends were cut back, 5 bases at V and 0 bases at J, with 10 bases in the middle. The CDR3 covers 15 residues. Per germline, CDR1 SGHTA and CDR2 FQGNSA. The full variable domain, its missing parts supplied by reference TRBV7-2 and TRBJ2-2, is GAGVSQSPSNKVTEKGKDVELRCDPISGHTALYWYRQSLGQGLEFLIYFQGNSAPDKSGLPSDRFSAERTGGSVSTLTIQRTQQEDSAVYLCASSPWVPNTGELFFGEGSRLTVL.

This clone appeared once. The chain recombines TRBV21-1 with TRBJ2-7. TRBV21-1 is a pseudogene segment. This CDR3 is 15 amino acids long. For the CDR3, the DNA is TGTGCCAGCAGCCCCCCCTTCCAGACCTCCTACGAGCAGTACTTC. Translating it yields CASSPPFQTSYEQYF.

CDR3 loop: CASSPRGTGETGELFF. The CDR3 nucleotides read TGTGCCAGCAGCCCGCGGGGGACAGGAGAGACCGGGGAGCTGTTTTTT. The J gene is TRBJ2-2, the V gene TRBV9; D may be TRBD1 (8 bases). The V and J ends lost 4 bases and 5 bases respectively, with 18 bases between them. Germline CDR1 is SGDLS and CDR2 is YYNGEE. The CDR3 has 16 amino acids.

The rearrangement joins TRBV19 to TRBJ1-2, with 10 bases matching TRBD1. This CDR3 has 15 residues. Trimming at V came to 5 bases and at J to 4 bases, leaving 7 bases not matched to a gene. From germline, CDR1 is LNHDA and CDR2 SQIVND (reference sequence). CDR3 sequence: CASSRTGGKGYGYTF. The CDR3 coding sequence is TGTGCCAGTAGTCGGACAGGGGGAAAAGGCTATGGCTACACCTTC. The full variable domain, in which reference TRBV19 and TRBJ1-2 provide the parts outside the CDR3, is DGGITQSPKYLFRKEGQNVTLSCEQNLNHDAMYWYRQDPGQGLRLIYYSQIVNDFQKGDIAEGYSVSREKKESFPLTVTSAQKNPTAFYLCASSRTGGKGYGYTFGSGTRLTVV.

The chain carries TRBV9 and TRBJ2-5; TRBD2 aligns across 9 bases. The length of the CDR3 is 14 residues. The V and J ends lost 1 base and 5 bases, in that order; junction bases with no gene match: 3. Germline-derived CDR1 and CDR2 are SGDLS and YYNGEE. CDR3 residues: CASSVSGGLETQYF. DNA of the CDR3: TGTGCCAGCAGCGTAAGCGGGGGGCTGGAGACCCAGTACTTC.

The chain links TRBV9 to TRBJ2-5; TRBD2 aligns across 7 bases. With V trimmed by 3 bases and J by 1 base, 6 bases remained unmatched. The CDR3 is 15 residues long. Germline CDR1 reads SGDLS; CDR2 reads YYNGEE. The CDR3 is CASSALATTQETQYF. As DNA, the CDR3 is TGTGCCAGCAGCGCACTAGCGACCACCCAAGAGACCCAGTACTTC. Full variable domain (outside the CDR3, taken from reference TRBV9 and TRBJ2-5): DSGVTQTPKHLITATGQRVTLRCSPRSGDLSVYWYQQSLDQGLQFLIQYYNGEERAKGNILERFSAQQFPDLHSELNLSSLELGDSALYFCASSALATTQETQYFGPGTRLLVL.

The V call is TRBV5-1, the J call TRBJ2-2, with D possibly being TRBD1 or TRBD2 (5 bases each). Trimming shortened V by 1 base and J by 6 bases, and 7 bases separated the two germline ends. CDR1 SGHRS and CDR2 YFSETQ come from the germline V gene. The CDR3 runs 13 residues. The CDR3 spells CASSLWGSGELFF. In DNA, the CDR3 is TGCGCCAGCAGCTTGTGGGGGTCCGGGGAGCTGTTTTTT.

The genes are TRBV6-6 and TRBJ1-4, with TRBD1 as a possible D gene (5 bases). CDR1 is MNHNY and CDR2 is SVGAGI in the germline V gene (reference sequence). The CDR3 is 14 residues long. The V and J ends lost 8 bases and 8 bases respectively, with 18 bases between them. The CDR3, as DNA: TGTGCCAGCGGAGCACGGACAAAACAGGAAAAACTGTTTTTT. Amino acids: CASGARTKQEKLFF.